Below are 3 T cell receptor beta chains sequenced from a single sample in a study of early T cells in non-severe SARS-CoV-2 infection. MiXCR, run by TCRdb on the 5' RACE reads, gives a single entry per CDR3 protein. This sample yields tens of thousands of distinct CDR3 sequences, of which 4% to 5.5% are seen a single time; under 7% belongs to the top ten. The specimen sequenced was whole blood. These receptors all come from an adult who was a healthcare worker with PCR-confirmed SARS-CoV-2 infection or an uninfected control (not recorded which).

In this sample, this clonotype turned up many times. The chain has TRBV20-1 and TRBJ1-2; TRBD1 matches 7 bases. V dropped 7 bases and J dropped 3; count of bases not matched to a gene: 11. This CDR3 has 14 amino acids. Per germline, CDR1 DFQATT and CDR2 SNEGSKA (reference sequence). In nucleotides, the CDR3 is TGCAGTGTTCACCAGGGGGAAGGCGACTATGGCTACACCTTC. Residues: CSVHQGEGDYGYTF.

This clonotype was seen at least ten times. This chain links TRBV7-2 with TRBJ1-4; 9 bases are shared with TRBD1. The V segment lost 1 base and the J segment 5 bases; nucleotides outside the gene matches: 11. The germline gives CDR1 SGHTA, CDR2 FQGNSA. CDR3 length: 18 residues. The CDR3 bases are TGTGCCAGCAGCTTAGGACTCTCACTGGGACAGGGCAATGAAAAACTGTTTTTT. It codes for CASSLGLSLGQGNEKLFF.

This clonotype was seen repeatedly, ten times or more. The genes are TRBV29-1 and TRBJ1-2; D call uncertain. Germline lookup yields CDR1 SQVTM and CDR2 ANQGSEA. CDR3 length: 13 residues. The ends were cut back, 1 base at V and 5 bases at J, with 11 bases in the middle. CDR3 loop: CSVEGRGLYGYTF. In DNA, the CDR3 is TGCAGCGTTGAAGGCAGAGGACTTTATGGCTACACCTTC.